Sequencing of this TCR beta chain was carried out in a study of blood T cell repertoires in COVID-19. The overall study: Both acute and convalescent COVID-19 samples were obtained from the United States, Italy and Spain.

The CDR3 consists of 13 residues. The germline V and J ends were trimmed by 6 bases and 7 bases, with 12 bases remaining between them. Germline V gives CDR1 MNHEY, CDR2 SVGAGI. The cohort comprised adults aged 18 to 89 years residing in some 24 US areas. Cohort assignment relied on participant-reported clinical history. Authors' data handling: Researchers report that nucleated cell counts were estimated from reference gene primer amplification. Some clones are missing from TCRdb's copy, which holds only in-frame ones; the method was immunoSEQ multiplex PCR. Clone size and V and J calls were adopted from that table, with D and trimming inferred from the DNA. This sample has about 270,000 clones; 65% to 90% occur once, and the top ten carry around 10%.

This chain connects TRBV6-5 to TRBJ2-2; D may be TRBD2 (6 bases). The origin of this receptor is a woman between 45 and 65 years old with acute COVID-19. The sample was PBMCs or T cells enriched from blood (not recorded which). CDR3 DNA: TGTGCCAGCAGCGAGTCCGGGAGCGGGGAGCTGTTTTTT. Encoded protein: CASSESGSGELFF.